The 15 T cell receptor beta chains below were found in one sample sequenced in a study of monozygotic twins with inflammatory bowel disease. TCRdb reprocessed the 5' RACE reads, with one entry per CDR3 protein and no DNA. The table gives around 370,000 distinct CDR3 sequences; the top ten clones make up around 2.6% of it. Material for sequencing was blood. Receptors were obtained from a human donor with ulcerative colitis or Crohn's disease, or a healthy co-twin of an affected twin (not recorded which).

The rearrangement joins TRBV27 to TRBJ1-5. Germline CDR1 reads MNHEY; CDR2 reads SMNVEV (reference sequence). The CDR3 consists of 13 residues. CDR3 sequence: CASRQTAHQPQHF.

The V call is TRBV20-1, the J call TRBJ1-4; lacking DNA, the TRBD1 call made by TCRdb goes unchecked. CDR1 is DFQATT and CDR2 is SNEGSKA in the germline V gene (reference sequence). The CDR3 is 15 amino acids. The CDR3 loop reads CSARKRAGTAEKLFF.

The chain has TRBV7-2 and TRBJ2-2; the TCRdb call, TRBD2, lacks DNA for checking. The V gene's germline CDR1 is SGHTA and CDR2 FQGNSA. The CDR3 loop spans 15 amino acids. Here the CDR3 reads CASSLYEGYTGELFF.

The V and J genes are TRBV3-1 and TRBJ2-7; TCRdb calls TRBD1, which cannot be checked without DNA. The germline V gene encodes CDR1 LGHDT and CDR2 YNNKEL (reference sequence). The CDR3 sequence is 14 residues long. The CDR3 is CASSQGRTGVVQYF.

Here the CDR3 reads CASSSGQGLNGYTF. This chain joins TRBV28 and TRBJ1-2; TCRdb reports TRBD1, a call that lacks DNA to check it against. Germline lookup yields CDR1 MDHEN and CDR2 SYDVKM. The CDR3 has 14 residues.

V usage is TRBV19 and J usage is TRBJ2-1; the D gene TCRdb calls, TRBD2, cannot be checked with no DNA. Per the germline V gene, CDR1 is LNHDA and CDR2 is SQIVND (reference sequence). This CDR3 has 15 amino acids. The CDR3 here is CASTDTGLAPNEQFF.

The J gene is TRBJ2-3, the V gene TRBV5-5; TCRdb returns TRBD2, unconfirmable since there is no DNA. CDR1 is SGHKS, CDR2 YYEKEE, per germline (reference sequence). There are 15 residues in the CDR3. The CDR3 here is CASSRAGARTDTQYF. The variable domain in full, with the rest retrieved from reference TRBV5-5 and TRBJ2-3, is DAGVTQSPTHLIKTRGQQVTLRCSPISGHKSVSWYQQVLGQGPQFIFQYYEKEERGRGNFPDRFSARQFPNYSSELNVNALLLGDSALYLCASSRAGARTDTQYFGPGTRLTVL.

This chain links TRBV7-2 with TRBJ2-1; TCRdb calls TRBD1, which cannot be checked without DNA. There are 16 residues in the CDR3. Germline V gives CDR1 SGHTA, CDR2 FQGNSA. The CDR3 protein is CAISLGWTGGYNEQFF.

V gene TRBV7-9 combines with J gene TRBJ1-2. This CDR3 is built from 15 residues. Germline values: CDR1 SEHNR, CDR2 FQNEAQ (reference sequence). CDR3: CASSYPREGNYGYTF.

The chain joins TRBV20-1 to TRBJ2-7; there is no DNA to check the TCRdb D call of TRBD1. Germline CDR1 reads DFQATT; CDR2 reads SNEGSKA (reference sequence). The CDR3 spans 14 residues. The CDR3 region is CSAPLLRQNYEQYF.

Here the CDR3 reads CSVVNRVGQPQHF. This chain links TRBV29-1 with TRBJ1-5; the D gene TCRdb calls, TRBD1, cannot be checked with no DNA. Germline V gene data show CDR1 as SQVTM and CDR2 as ANQGSEA. This CDR3 contains 13 residues.

The rearrangement uses TRBV5-1 and TRBJ2-1; there is no DNA to check the TCRdb D call of TRBD2. CDR1 and CDR2 (germline): SGHRS, YFSETQ. The CDR3 sequence is 17 residues long. CDR3 sequence: CASSLQTSGALGNEQFF. Based on the CDR3 plus reference TRBV5-1 and TRBJ2-1, the full variable domain is KAGVTQTPRYLIKTRGQQVTLSCSPISGHRSVSWYQQTPGQGLQFLFEYFSETQRNKGNFPGRFSGRQFSNSRSEMNVSTLELGDSALYLCASSLQTSGALGNEQFFGPGTRLTVL.

The V gene is TRBV18, the J gene TRBJ2-3; TCRdb gives TRBD1 as the D gene, but with no DNA this cannot be confirmed. The CDR3 is 15 amino acids. The germline CDR1 and CDR2 sequences are KGHSH and LQKENI. CDR3 sequence: CASSPPSPGTDTQYF. The complete variable domain, with remaining parts taken from reference TRBV18 and TRBJ2-3, reads NAGVMQNPRHLVRRRGQEARLRCSPMKGHSHVYWYRQLPEEGLKFMVYLQKENIIDESGMPKERFSAEFPKEGPSILRIQQVVRGDSAAYFCASSPPSPGTDTQYFGPGTRLTVL.

The CDR3 here is CASSLLGPTYEQYF. V gene TRBV5-1 combines with J gene TRBJ2-7; there is no DNA to check the TCRdb D call of TRBD2. Germline values: CDR1 SGHRS, CDR2 YFSETQ. This CDR3 contains 14 residues. Full variable domain (outside the CDR3, taken from reference TRBV5-1 and TRBJ2-7): KAGVTQTPRYLIKTRGQQVTLSCSPISGHRSVSWYQQTPGQGLQFLFEYFSETQRNKGNFPGRFSGRQFSNSRSEMNVSTLELGDSALYLCASSLLGPTYEQYFGPGTRLTVT.

The chain uses TRBV4-3 and TRBJ2-2; the D call from TCRdb, TRBD2, cannot be confirmed without DNA. The CDR3 has 15 amino acids. In germline, CDR1 is LGHNA, CDR2 YSLEER. This chain's CDR3 is CASSQLAVNTGELFF.